The 26 T cell receptor beta chains below all came from one sample that was sequenced in a study of shared clonotypes between healthy human individuals. The data were produced by immunoSEQ multiplex PCR, yet TCRdb's version contains in-frame clones alone and is incomplete. Among about 2 million clones listed, about 94% were seen once. CD45RO-negative CD8 cells positively selected for CCR7 made up the naive population, which excluded terminally differentiated effector memory CD45RA+ cells. The sample consisted of naive CD8+ T cells sorted from blood. Receptors originate from a man in his late teens or twenties in good health.

This rearrangement joins TRBV5-6 to TRBJ1-2; TRBD1 is a possible D gene (5 bases). Trimming pared 0 bases from V and 3 bases from J, leaving 9 bases between. The CDR3 extends over 14 amino acids. Germline assignment: CDR1 SGHDT and CDR2 YYEEEE. The CDR3 protein is CASSLAGADYGYTF. Written as DNA, the CDR3 is TGTGCCAGCAGCTTGGCCGGGGCGGACTATGGCTACACCTTC.

The chain has TRBV19 and TRBJ2-7; TRBD2 might be the D (7 bases). Trimming shortened V by 3 bases and J by 0 bases, and 21 bases separated the two germline ends. The CDR3 is 18 residues long. The germline gives CDR1 LNHDA, CDR2 SQIVND (reference sequence). This CDR3 reads CASSISPPGGGHSYEQYF. In DNA form, the CDR3 reads TGTGCCAGTAGTATCTCCCCCCCTGGCGGGGGCCACTCCTACGAGCAGTACTTC.

About this clone itself: The same CDR3 arises from other DNA sequences in this sample as well. The chain has TRBV13 and TRBJ2-7; 9 bases align to TRBD1. Germline CDR1 is PRHDT and CDR2 is FYEKMQ (reference sequence). The V and J ends lost 5 bases and 2 bases, in that order; junction bases with no gene match: 4. The CDR3 consists of 14 residues. The CDR3 is CASSPRTGAYEQYF. The CDR3 DNA reads TGTGCCAGCAGCCCGCGGACAGGGGCCTACGAGCAGTACTTC.

The chain carries TRBV4-1 and TRBJ2-7; the D gene is possibly TRBD2 (6 bases). Germline loops: CDR1 MGHRA, CDR2 YSYEKL. Trimming stripped 4 bases from V and 2 bases from J, with 12 bases between. This CDR3 comprises 14 residues. The CDR3 protein is CASSPGGTTYEQYF. DNA of the CDR3: TGCGCCAGCAGCCCCGGGGGAACAACCTACGAGCAGTACTTC.

The CDR3 DNA reads TGTGCCTGGAGTGTAAACCCGGGACTTACCACAGATACGCAGTATTTT. Its translation is CAWSVNPGLTTDTQYF. The V gene is TRBV30, the J gene TRBJ2-3, with D perhaps TRBD2 (6 bases). The germline V gene encodes CDR1 GTSNPN and CDR2 SVGIG (reference sequence). This CDR3 region has 16 residues. Trimming took 0 bases from V and 2 from J, leaving 15 bases between them.

This chain connects TRBV6-5 to TRBJ2-7; 7 bases line up with TRBD1. The germline V gene encodes CDR1 MNHEY and CDR2 SVGAGI. This CDR3 is 15 amino acids long. The V and J ends lost 5 bases and 0 bases, in that order; junction bases with no gene match: 7. The CDR3 is CASSNRDSSSYEQYF. The CDR3 coding sequence is TGTGCCAGCAGTAACCGGGACAGCAGCTCCTACGAGCAGTACTTC.

The chain carries TRBV4-1 and TRBJ2-1; 11 bases are a match to TRBD2. CDR1 MGHRA and CDR2 YSYEKL come from the germline V gene. This CDR3 has 15 residues. J was trimmed by 11 bases and V by 0 bases; bases with no gene match: 6. The CDR3 reads CASSQDLTSGVQQFF. CDR3 nucleotides: TGCGCCAGCAGCCAAGATTTGACTAGCGGGGTGCAGCAGTTCTTC.

The chain recombines TRBV5-6 with TRBJ1-3, with D maybe TRBD1 (6 bases). Between the trimmed V and J ends, which lost 0 bases and 4 bases, there was a span of 14 bases. The length of the CDR3 is 16 residues. Germline V gives CDR1 SGHDT, CDR2 YYEEEE. CDR3 sequence reads: CASSLGRGAAGNTIYF. CDR3 coding DNA: TGTGCCAGCAGCTTGGGGAGGGGGGCCGCCGGAAACACCATATATTTT.

The CDR3 DNA sequence: TGTGCCAGCAGTGAAATTGCATGGAGCGGGAGGGCCCCAGATACGCAGTATTTT. Its protein is CASSEIAWSGRAPDTQYF. This chain links TRBV6-1 with TRBJ2-3; 10 nucleotides align to TRBD2. Germline CDR1 reads MNHNS; CDR2 reads SASEGT. Losses at the gene ends were 2 bases for V and 4 bases for J; bases not matched to a gene: 12. The CDR3 is 18 residues long.

The gene calls are TRBV25-1 and TRBJ1-4, with D perhaps matching TRBD1 (5 bases). CDR1 is MGHDK, CDR2 SYGVNS, per germline. CDR3 length: 15 amino acids. Trimming stripped 6 bases from V and 5 bases from J, with 16 bases between. The CDR3 region is CASSAFLGENEKLFF. CDR3 in DNA: TGTGCCAGCAGCGCCTTTCTAGGGGAGAATGAAAAACTGTTTTTT. Looking up the rest from reference TRBV25-1 and TRBJ1-4 gives the full variable domain: EADIYQTPRYLVIGTGKKITLECSQTMGHDKMYWYQQDPGMELHLIHYSYGVNSTEKGDLSSESTVSRIRTEHFPLTLESARPSHTSQYLCASSAFLGENEKLFFGSGTQLSVL.

The chain links TRBV5-6 to TRBJ2-5; D unclear. Germline V CDR1 and CDR2: SGHDT, YYEEEE. The CDR3 is made up of 14 amino acids. Trimming took off 4 bases at V and 5 bases at J, with 15 bases between the two ends. CDR3 nucleotide sequence: TGTGCCAGCAGCCCCTTGGGCCAAGGGGAGACCCAGTACTTC. Its protein product is CASSPLGQGETQYF.

This chain connects TRBV5-1 to TRBJ1-1; D gene uncertain. CDR1 and CDR2 from the germline V gene are SGHRS and YFSETQ. The length of the CDR3 is 17 residues. V was clipped by 2 bases and J by 3 bases, with 20 bases between them. The CDR3 coding sequence is TGCGCCAGCAGCTTAGGTGCCTCCTCTTACTTGGACACTGAAGCTTTCTTT. Amino acids: CASSLGASSYLDTEAFF. Using reference TRBV5-1 and TRBJ1-1 for the parts outside the CDR3, the full variable domain is KAGVTQTPRYLIKTRGQQVTLSCSPISGHRSVSWYQQTPGQGLQFLFEYFSETQRNKGNFPGRFSGRQFSNSRSEMNVSTLELGDSALYLCASSLGASSYLDTEAFFGQGTRLTVV.

The V gene is TRBV4-3, the J gene TRBJ2-7; 8 bases are shared with TRBD1. V shed 0 bases and J 3 bases; nucleotides not matched to a gene: 4. The CDR3 has 15 residues. Germline V gene sequence: CDR1 LGHNA, CDR2 YSLEER. CDR3: CASSQEGTGYYEQYF. CDR3 DNA: TGCGCCAGCAGCCAAGAAGGGACAGGTTACTACGAGCAGTACTTC.

The J gene is TRBJ2-1, the V gene TRBV6-5, with TRBD1 as a possible D gene (6 bases). This CDR3 is 15 amino acids long. Germline-derived CDR1 and CDR2 are MNHEY and SVGAGI. V was cut by 5 bases and J by 0 bases, with 11 bases left in between. DNA of the CDR3: TGTGCCAGCAGTCGGGACACTGGCTCCTACAATGAGCAGTTCTTC. It is translated as CASSRDTGSYNEQFF.

The chain links TRBV7-9 to TRBJ2-5; the D gene is possibly TRBD2 (5 bases). The V gene's germline CDR1 is SEHNR and CDR2 FQNEAQ (reference sequence). The CDR3 is made up of 14 amino acids. The V end was cut by 5 bases, the J end by 5 bases, with 15 bases between. Here the CDR3 DNA reads TGTGCCAGCAGCCCCCCTAGCCGCTGGGAGACCCAGTACTTC. It encodes CASSPPSRWETQYF.

The V call is TRBV19, the J call TRBJ1-5; 8 bases are a match to TRBD1. The germline V gene encodes CDR1 LNHDA and CDR2 SQIVND (reference sequence). The CDR3 loop spans 15 amino acids. The trim removed 6 bases at V and 3 bases at J, leaving 7 bases unmatched. The CDR3 region is CASSVRGPVNQPQHF. The CDR3 region has the DNA TGTGCCAGTAGCGTCAGGGGGCCGGTCAATCAGCCCCAGCATTTT.

The chain recombines TRBV4-1 with TRBJ2-1; 8 bases are a match to TRBD1. V was clipped by 3 bases and J by 4 bases; unmatched bases: 8. Germline CDR1 and CDR2: MGHRA and YSYEKL. The length of the CDR3 is 16 residues. The CDR3 nucleotides are TGCGCCAGCAGCCATCGTGGACAGGGTGGGTACAATGAGCAGTTCTTC. Amino acids: CASSHRGQGGYNEQFF.

Remarks on this clone: Other DNA sequences in this specimen translate into the identical CDR3. This chain uses TRBV9 with TRBJ2-7, with TRBD1 matching 8 bases. This CDR3 is 15 amino acids long. Trimming cost V 0 bases and J 2 bases; bases outside gene matches: 4. Germline V gene data show CDR1 as SGDLS and CDR2 as YYNGEE. The CDR3 DNA is TGTGCCAGCAGCGTAGAAGGACAGGGAGCCTACGAGCAGTACTTC. This codes for CASSVEGQGAYEQYF.

The chain has TRBV27 and TRBJ2-7; D not resolved. V was clipped by 3 bases and J by 1 base, with 10 bases between them. Germline V gene sequence: CDR1 MNHEY, CDR2 SMNVEV (reference sequence). CDR3 length: 14 amino acids. Here the CDR3 reads CASSLRQASYEQYF. DNA of the CDR3: TGTGCCAGCAGTTTGAGGCAGGCGTCCTACGAGCAGTACTTC.

This chain uses TRBV11-2 with TRBJ2-5; D ambiguous. Trimming left V 1 base short and J 2 bases short, with 17 bases between. Germline assignment: CDR1 SGHAT and CDR2 FQNNGV. CDR3 length equals 17 residues. The CDR3 bases are TGTGCCAGCAGCTTAGGGGCGGCAGGTGCACATCAAGAGACCCAGTACTTC. It specifies CASSLGAAGAHQETQYF.

The rearrangement uses TRBV7-2 and TRBJ2-1; TRBD1 might be the D (6 bases). In germline, CDR1 is SGHTA, CDR2 FQGNSA. There are 16 residues in the CDR3. V was trimmed by 1 base and J by 0 bases, leaving 10 bases between them. CDR3 residues: CASSLEDSFSYNEQFF. The CDR3 bases are TGTGCCAGCAGCTTAGAGGACAGTTTCTCCTACAATGAGCAGTTCTTC.

The chain links TRBV9 to TRBJ1-2; a possible D gene is TRBD1 (6 bases). CDR1 SGDLS and CDR2 YYNGEE come from the germline V gene. Trimming removed 0 bases from V and 3 bases from J, with 12 bases in between. There are 15 residues in the CDR3. CDR3 DNA: TGTGCCAGCAGCGTAGGGGGTAGGACAGACTATGGCTACACCTTC. Translated: CASSVGGRTDYGYTF. The full variable domain, in which reference TRBV9 and TRBJ1-2 provide the parts outside the CDR3, is DSGVTQTPKHLITATGQRVTLRCSPRSGDLSVYWYQQSLDQGLQFLIQYYNGEERAKGNILERFSAQQFPDLHSELNLSSLELGDSALYFCASSVGGRTDYGYTFGSGTRLTVV.

The chain uses TRBV13 and TRBJ2-7; either TRBD1 or TRBD2 may fit D (7 bases each). Germline CDR1 and CDR2: PRHDT and FYEKMQ (reference sequence). CDR3 length equals 13 residues. Trimming shortened V by 2 bases and J by 5 bases, and 10 bases separated the two germline ends. The chain's CDR3 is CASSLPGGDEQYF. CDR3 DNA sequence: TGTGCCAGCAGCTTACCAGGGGGGGACGAGCAGTACTTC.

A remark on this clone: Other DNA sequences from this sample encode an identical CDR3 as well. The rearrangement links TRBV9 to TRBJ2-7; possible D gene TRBD2, 6 bases. The germline CDR1 and CDR2 sequences are SGDLS and YYNGEE. With 0 bases removed from V and 2 bases from J, the gap between germline ends came to 9 bases. The CDR3 sequence is 14 residues long. The CDR3 bases are TGTGCCAGCAGCGTAGGCGGGGTACCCTACGAGCAGTACTTC. Protein: CASSVGGVPYEQYF.

The sample holds one count of this clone. The CDR3 nucleotides are TGTGCCAGCAGCTTACGGCTAGCGCATTCGTCCTACAATGAGCAGTTCTTC. Its protein is CASSLRLAHSSYNEQFF. The J gene is TRBJ2-1, the V gene TRBV13; D might be TRBD2 (6 bases). The germline V gene encodes CDR1 PRHDT and CDR2 FYEKMQ (reference sequence). The length of the CDR3 is 17 residues. Trimming took off 2 bases at V and 1 base at J, with 15 bases between the two ends.

The chain combines TRBV2 with TRBJ1-1, with D possibly being TRBD1 (6 bases). Germline loops: CDR1 SNHLY, CDR2 FYNNEI. The length of the CDR3 is 12 residues. Trimming took off 11 bases at V and 2 bases at J, with 12 bases between the two ends. The DNA of the CDR3 is TGTGCCTCCTTGGGACACAACACTGAAGCTTTCTTT. Its protein product is CASLGHNTEAFF.